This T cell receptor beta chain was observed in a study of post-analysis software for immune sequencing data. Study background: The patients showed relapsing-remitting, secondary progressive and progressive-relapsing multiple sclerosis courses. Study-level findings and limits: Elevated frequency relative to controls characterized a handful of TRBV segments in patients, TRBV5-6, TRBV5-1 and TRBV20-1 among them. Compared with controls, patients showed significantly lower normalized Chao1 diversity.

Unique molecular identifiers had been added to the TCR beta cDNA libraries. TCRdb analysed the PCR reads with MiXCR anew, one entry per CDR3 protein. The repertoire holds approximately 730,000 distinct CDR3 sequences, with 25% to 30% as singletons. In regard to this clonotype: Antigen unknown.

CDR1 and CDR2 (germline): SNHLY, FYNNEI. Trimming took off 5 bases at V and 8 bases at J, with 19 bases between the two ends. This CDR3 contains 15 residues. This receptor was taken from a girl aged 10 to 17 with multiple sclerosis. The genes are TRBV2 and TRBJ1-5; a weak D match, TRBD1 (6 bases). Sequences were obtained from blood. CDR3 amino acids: CASSLSGGGTKPQHF. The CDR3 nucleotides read TGTGCCAGCAGTTTGAGTGGGGGCGGAACGAAGCCCCAGCATTTT.